Detailed here is one T cell receptor beta chain. This CDR3 has 11 amino acids. Here immunoSEQ multiplex PCR was the method, and the copy in TCRdb shows in-frame clones only, minus some. The sample lists roughly 76,000 clones, about nine tenths occurring once. These data come from a study of technical replicates of blood from several donors. Input material: T cells isolated from PBMCs. The rearrangement links TRBV21-1 to TRBJ2-7; the table's TRBD2 call for D was not verified on the DNA. TRBV21-1 has pseudogene status. This receptor was obtained from a human donor in good health. Some clones in this sample may be carry-over from other donors' samples. CDR3 sequence: CASLFRYEQYF. The CDR3 region has the DNA TGTGCCAGCCTATTCCGCTACGAGCAGTACTTC.